This T cell receptor beta chain was retrieved from a study of radiation and T cells in renal cell carcinoma. Study-level points and caveats: In blood, top tumor clones expanded by 2 weeks, shrinking by 4.

The repertoire was sequenced with immunoSEQ multiplex PCR; TCRdb's copy has only in-frame clones and lacks some. The profile shows around 78,000 clones, roughly nine tenths of them singletons. Remarks on this clone: What it recognizes is unknown.

Time point: blood 4 weeks post-SBRT, at nephrectomy. Specified treatment: 15 Gy SBRT to primary tumor, nephrectomy 4 weeks later. Nephrectomy followed 15 Gy stereotactic body radiation by 4 weeks. Radiation-treated patients gave blood at baseline, week 2 and week 4. The length of the CDR3 is 15 residues. Germline-derived CDR1 and CDR2 are LGHNA and YNFKEQ. Trimming removed 3 bases at V and 4 bases at J, with 12 bases between. The sequences come from blood, collected from a patient whose treatment included radiotherapy and nephrectomy. The receptor comes from a woman aged 70-85 years with renal cell carcinoma. V gene TRBV4-2 combines with J gene TRBJ2-2; D gene unclear. The CDR3 DNA reads TGTGCCAGCAGCCACGGCTCCAAGGGCACCGGGGAGCTGTTTTTT. This sequence encodes CASSHGSKGTGELFF.